The 22 T cell receptor beta chains presented below share a single source sample, sequenced in a study of high-grade serous ovarian cancer treatment subgroups. Tumor samples were obtained before definitive surgery or chemotherapy. Clones were read by immunoSEQ multiplex PCR, and TCRdb kept only the in-frame ones, dropping some. The data show around 27,000 clones, with around 80% seen just once and 2.1% held by the top ten. Sequenced material: tumor tissue. These receptors all stem from a human donor with high-grade serous ovarian cancer.

The rearrangement uses TRBV5-3 and TRBJ2-7, with 7 bases aligning to TRBD1. TRBV5-3 falls under the ORF class, with uncertain function. The junction had 6 bases not matched to a gene; V was cut back by 2 bases and J by 7 bases. The CDR3 is 13 residues long. CDR3: CARSLDRAEEQYF. CDR3 nucleotide sequence: TGTGCCAGAAGCTTAGACAGGGCCGAGGAGCAGTACTTC.

The V call is TRBV5-1, the J call TRBJ1-1; 7 bases map to TRBD1. V lost 0 bases to trimming and J lost 1 base; unmatched junction nucleotides: 3. CDR1 is SGHRS and CDR2 is YFSETQ in the germline V gene. The CDR3 is made up of 15 amino acids. CDR3 region: CASSLEGAGNTEAFF. The CDR3 region has the DNA TGCGCCAGCAGCTTGGAGGGGGCCGGGAACACTGAAGCTTTCTTT.

This sequence joins TRBV29-1 and TRBJ2-1, with TRBD2 as a possible D gene (6 bases). There are 17 residues in the CDR3. V was pared by 5 bases and J by 3 bases, with 23 bases between. Germline values: CDR1 SQVTM, CDR2 ANQGSEA. The CDR3 DNA follows: TGCAGCGTTTCTCTTAAGGGTTGGCGAGCGGGCTACAATGAGCAGTTCTTC. It specifies CSVSLKGWRAGYNEQFF.

The rearrangement uses TRBV2 and TRBJ2-3, with D possibly TRBD2 on 5 matching bases. CDR1 is SNHLY and CDR2 is FYNNEI in the germline V gene. With 9 bases removed from V and 3 bases from J, the gap between germline ends came to 13 bases. The CDR3 spans 13 residues. The CDR3 DNA sequence: TGTGCCAGAGCTGGACTGCAGACAGATACGCAGTATTTT. It codes for CARAGLQTDTQYF.

This clone was observed a handful of times. The chain links TRBV13 to TRBJ2-7; D possibly corresponds to TRBD1 (7 bases). The germline V gene has CDR1 PRHDT and CDR2 FYEKMQ (reference sequence). The V gene lost 3 bases and the J gene lost 3 bases, with 27 bases spanning the gap. The CDR3 sequence is 19 residues long. The chain's CDR3 is CASSLSTSQLVDRNYEQYF. The CDR3 DNA sequence: TGTGCCAGCAGCTTGAGTACTAGCCAACTCGTGGACAGGAACTACGAGCAGTACTTC.

The gene calls are TRBV5-1 and TRBJ2-4; maybe TRBD1 (6 bases). With 4 bases removed from V and 0 bases from J, the gap between germline ends came to 23 bases. The CDR3 covers 19 residues. Germline V gives CDR1 SGHRS, CDR2 YFSETQ. CDR3 region: CASSEFETGGYLAKNIQYF. CDR3 bases: TGCGCCAGCAGCGAGTTTGAGACAGGAGGATACCTAGCCAAAAACATTCAGTACTTC.

The chain combines TRBV9 with TRBJ2-7; TRBD2 agrees at 8 bases. V trimming: 0 bases; J trimming: 6 bases; junction bases outside the gene matches: 11. Germline CDR1 SGDLS, CDR2 YYNGEE. The length of the CDR3 is 16 residues. The CDR3 nucleotides are TGTGCCAGCAGCGTAGGCAGAGGCGGGAGGTTTTCCGAGCAGTACTTC. Translation: CASSVGRGGRFSEQYF.

The chain has TRBV2 and TRBJ1-5; D uncertain. Germline V gene lookup returns CDR1 SNHLY and CDR2 FYNNEI. The V end was cut by 4 bases, the J end by 0 bases, with 7 bases between. CDR3 size: 14 residues. CDR3 sequence (DNA): TGTGCCAGCAGTGTTTGGGGTAGCAATCAGCCCCAGCATTTT. It codes for CASSVWGSNQPQHF. Together with reference TRBV2 and TRBJ1-5, the CDR3 gives the full variable domain: EPEVTQTPSHQVTQMGQEVILRCVPISNHLYFYWYRQILGQKVEFLVSFYNNEISEKSEIFDDQFSVERPDGSNFTLKIRSTKLEDSAMYFCASSVWGSNQPQHFGDGTRLSIL.

This sequence joins TRBV9 and TRBJ2-5, with 7 bases fitting TRBD2. Germline V gives CDR1 SGDLS, CDR2 YYNGEE. After removal of 4 bases from V and 3 bases from J, the junction contained 15 bases not matched to a gene. This CDR3 has 17 amino acids. CDR3 sequence (DNA): TGTGCCAGCAGCCTTGCAGGTAGCGGGCCATATAAAGAGACCCAGTACTTC. Its protein product is CASSLAGSGPYKETQYF.

The rearrangement links TRBV5-3 to TRBJ2-3; no clear D gene. TRBV5-3 is an ORF; its function is uncertain. Trimming removed 2 bases from V and 2 bases from J, with 30 bases in between. CDR3 size: 21 residues. Here the CDR3 DNA reads TGTGCCAGAAGCTTCGGCACTGCAGTCCCTCTAGGAGCCGGGTACACAGATACGCAGTATTTT. Its protein is CARSFGTAVPLGAGYTDTQYF.

The chain has TRBV19 and TRBJ1-3, with D unresolved. Trimming removed 5 bases at V and 7 bases at J, with 15 bases between. The germline CDR1 and CDR2 sequences are LNHDA and SQIVND (reference sequence). The CDR3 has 14 residues. CDR3 residues: CASSGILSSNTIYF. CDR3 sequence (DNA): TGTGCCAGTAGTGGGATTTTGTCGTCGAACACCATATATTTT.

The chain joins TRBV19 to TRBJ1-5, with D uncertain. The CDR3 covers 13 residues. Germline V CDR1 and CDR2: LNHDA, SQIVND (reference sequence). V gave up 2 bases and J gave up 4 bases, with 6 bases separating them. The CDR3 region is CASSIQANQPQHF. In nucleotides, the CDR3 is TGTGCCAGTAGTATACAGGCTAATCAGCCCCAGCATTTT.

The rearrangement joins TRBV6-5 to TRBJ1-2; the D gene is possibly TRBD1 (6 bases). The V gene lost 5 bases and the J gene lost 5 bases, with 15 bases spanning the gap. The CDR3 loop spans 14 amino acids. The germline CDR1 and CDR2 sequences are MNHEY and SVGAGI. The CDR3 DNA is TGTGCCAGCAGTACGCCGGGGGGCGCTTATGGCTACACCTTC. It yields the protein CASSTPGGAYGYTF.

This chain uses TRBV27 with TRBJ2-3; maybe TRBD1 (6 bases). The germline CDR1 and CDR2 sequences are MNHEY and SMNVEV (reference sequence). V shed 7 bases and J shed 7 bases, with 15 bases lying between them. This CDR3 spans 13 amino acids. CDR3 DNA sequence: TGTGCCAGCACTGAGAAGAGGGGGAATACGCAGTATTTT. Residues: CASTEKRGNTQYF.

The gene calls are TRBV2 and TRBJ1-4, with D possibly matching TRBD1 (5 bases). The V and J ends lost 7 bases and 7 bases respectively, with 19 bases between them. This CDR3 comprises 15 residues. Germline values: CDR1 SNHLY, CDR2 FYNNEI. The CDR3 coding sequence is TGTGCCAGCAAAAGGTCGAGACAGTTCGGTGAAAAACTGTTTTTT. Translated, it gives CASKRSRQFGEKLFF.

This clone occurred once. The chain combines TRBV25-1 with TRBJ2-3, with D tentatively TRBD2 (6 bases). V was cut by 2 bases and J by 1 base, with 13 bases left in between. The germline V gene has CDR1 MGHDK and CDR2 SYGVNS. The CDR3 runs 16 residues. CDR3 nucleotide sequence: TGTGCCAGCAGTGAAGTGAGGAGCGGGCGCACAGATACGCAGTATTTT. Protein product: CASSEVRSGRTDTQYF.

The gene calls are TRBV27 and TRBJ1-6, with D hard to call. V lost 4 bases to trimming and J lost 7 bases, with 11 bases between them. The CDR3 runs to 14 residues. The V gene's germline CDR1 is MNHEY and CDR2 SMNVEV (reference sequence). The CDR3 loop is CASSWTWPNSPLHF. Written as DNA, the CDR3 is TGTGCCAGCAGTTGGACTTGGCCGAATTCACCCCTCCACTTT.

V and J are TRBV27 and TRBJ2-7, with TRBD2 identical over 11 bases. The CDR3 is made up of 14 amino acids. The V and J ends lost 5 bases and 3 bases, in that order; junction bases with no gene match: 3. Per the germline V gene, CDR1 is MNHEY and CDR2 is SMNVEV (reference sequence). CDR3 coding DNA: TGTGCCAGCAGTACTAGCGGGAGAGGCTACGAGCAGTACTTC. Translation: CASSTSGRGYEQYF.

The J gene is TRBJ1-1, the V gene TRBV30; D perhaps matches TRBD1 (5 bases). V was shortened by 6 bases and J by 0 bases, with 11 bases between the two germline ends. In germline, CDR1 is GTSNPN, CDR2 SVGIG (reference sequence). The CDR3 is 13 residues long. The CDR3 spells CACPGGMNTEAFF. DNA of the CDR3: TGTGCCTGCCCGGGGGGGATGAACACTGAAGCTTTCTTT.

This clone has just one count. The chain links TRBV28 to TRBJ2-3; D remains unclear. Per the germline V gene, CDR1 is MDHEN and CDR2 is SYDVKM. V dropped 8 bases and J dropped 0 bases, with 18 bases sitting between them. This CDR3 contains 16 residues. The CDR3 region is CASAAGILLSTDTQYF. The CDR3, as DNA: TGTGCCAGCGCCGCCGGTATCCTACTTAGCACAGATACGCAGTATTTT.

The CDR3 nucleotides read TGCGCCAGCAGTGCCAGGGAGGCATCCTACGAGCAGTACTTC. It codes for CASSAREASYEQYF. The chain recombines TRBV10-2 with TRBJ2-7; TRBD2 is a possible D gene (6 bases). Trimming shortened V by 4 bases and J by 1 base, and 11 bases separated the two germline ends. CDR3 length: 14 amino acids. The germline V gene has CDR1 WSHSY and CDR2 SAAADI.

This sequence joins TRBV28 and TRBJ2-2; the D call may be TRBD1 or TRBD2 (5 bases each). CDR1 MDHEN and CDR2 SYDVKM come from the germline V gene. The CDR3 extends over 17 amino acids. Trimming cost V 5 bases and J 6 bases, with 22 bases left between them. This CDR3 reads CASSPLPGASTAGELFF. The CDR3 DNA reads TGTGCCAGCAGTCCACTCCCTGGGGCTAGCACCGCCGGGGAGCTGTTTTTT.